The 25 T cell receptor beta chains in this list originate from one sample, sequenced in a study of T cells after posttransplantation cyclophosphamide. Some clones are missing from TCRdb's copy, which holds only in-frame ones; the method was immunoSEQ multiplex PCR. The sample lists about 1,900 clones, roughly 94% seen once, with approximately 1.5% in the top ten. Input material: naive CD8+ T cells sorted from PBMCs. These receptor sequences come from a woman aged 55 to 70 in good health, CMV-negative, and a related stem cell transplant donor.

The chain links TRBV27 to TRBJ2-7; a possible D gene is TRBD1 (6 bases). V lost 4 bases and J 5 bases, leaving 15 bases between the germline ends. CDR3 length: 14 amino acids. Germline CDR1 reads MNHEY; CDR2 reads SMNVEV (reference sequence). The CDR3 nucleotides are TGTGCCAGCAGTTACTGGACAGCTTTGGACGAGCAGTACTTC. This sequence encodes CASSYWTALDEQYF.

CDR3 bases: TGTGCCAGCAGCTCAACTAGCGACGCCTACAATGAGCAGTTCTTC. Its translation is CASSSTSDAYNEQFF. The chain combines TRBV7-9 with TRBJ2-1, with 7 bases fitting TRBD2. There are 15 residues in the CDR3. Per germline, CDR1 SEHNR and CDR2 FQNEAQ (reference sequence). Trimming took 4 bases from V and 2 from J; bases not matched to a gene: 5.

The V gene is TRBV27, the J gene TRBJ2-7, with unresolved D. Trimming pared 0 bases from V and 3 bases from J, leaving 9 bases between. CDR3 length: 14 residues. In germline, CDR1 is MNHEY, CDR2 SMNVEV (reference sequence). Here the CDR3 reads CASSLSASYYEQYF. CDR3 bases: TGTGCCAGCAGTTTATCCGCCTCCTACTACGAGCAGTACTTC.

This clone was picked up one time. V usage is TRBV7-9 and J usage is TRBJ1-6; 9 bases are a match to TRBD1. Trimming at V came to 5 bases and at J to 14 bases, leaving 10 bases not matched to a gene. Germline V gene sequence: CDR1 SEHNR, CDR2 FQNEAQ (reference sequence). The CDR3 contains 14 residues. The CDR3 sequence is CASSGTGFRWALHF. In DNA, the CDR3 is TGTGCCAGCAGCGGGACAGGGTTCCGTTGGGCCCTCCACTTT.

The V gene is TRBV27, the J gene TRBJ2-2; 7 bases are a match to TRBD1. Germline V gene sequence: CDR1 MNHEY, CDR2 SMNVEV (reference sequence). V gave up 8 bases and J gave up 6 bases; unmatched junction bases: 3. The CDR3 runs 12 residues. As DNA, the CDR3 is TGTGCCAGCCAGGGGGATCCCGGGGAGCTGTTTTTT. Residues: CASQGDPGELFF.

CDR3 residues: CASSPGTGGSRYGYTF. The CDR3 coding sequence is TGTGCCAGCAGTCCTGGGACAGGGGGCTCTCGTTATGGCTACACCTTC. The V gene is TRBV27, the J gene TRBJ1-2, with 12 bases lining up with TRBD1. The CDR3 covers 16 residues. CDR1 and CDR2 (germline): MNHEY, SMNVEV (reference sequence). V lost 5 bases, J lost 5 bases, and 9 bases stayed unmatched.

V and J are TRBV9 and TRBJ1-1; 9 bases are shared with TRBD1. There are 15 residues in the CDR3. Germline trimming cut 0 bases from V and 6 bases from J; bases unmatched to any gene: 6. Germline V gene data show CDR1 as SGDLS and CDR2 as YYNGEE. The CDR3 sequence: CASSVAGQGSAEAFF. The CDR3 DNA reads as TGTGCCAGCAGCGTAGCGGGACAGGGATCGGCTGAAGCTTTCTTT.

The chain links TRBV7-9 to TRBJ2-3; 9 nucleotides line up with TRBD1. This CDR3 contains 17 residues. The germline gives CDR1 SEHNR, CDR2 FQNEAQ (reference sequence). The junction had 13 bases not matched to a gene; V was cut back by 5 bases and J by 4 bases. CDR3 in DNA: TGTGCCAGCAGCCGGGTCGGTGGACAGGGGCCCTCAGATACGCAGTATTTT. Its translation is CASSRVGGQGPSDTQYF.

The V call is TRBV7-3, the J call TRBJ2-7; 8 bases agree with TRBD2. In germline, CDR1 is SGHTA, CDR2 FQGTGA. V lost 5 bases to trimming and J lost 1 base; unmatched junction nucleotides: 10. CDR3 length equals 16 residues. The CDR3 DNA is TGTGCCAGCAGCCCTAGGGTGGGACTAGAATCCTACGAGCAGTACTTC. It codes for CASSPRVGLESYEQYF. The whole variable domain, filled in from reference TRBV7-3 and TRBJ2-7, reads GAGVSQTPSNKVTEKGKYVELRCDPISGHTALYWYRQSLGQGPEFLIYFQGTGAADDSGLPNDRFFAVRPEGSVSTLKIQRTERGDSAVYLCASSPRVGLESYEQYFGPGTRLTVT.

The chain combines TRBV27 with TRBJ1-5; possible D gene TRBD1, 6 bases. This CDR3 comprises 14 residues. Germline V gives CDR1 MNHEY, CDR2 SMNVEV (reference sequence). V was trimmed by 6 bases and J by 3 bases, leaving 12 bases between them. The CDR3 region is CASSLQGPNQPQHF. The CDR3 bases are TGTGCCAGCAGCCTCCAGGGGCCCAATCAGCCCCAGCATTTT.

The gene calls are TRBV29-1 and TRBJ2-1, with 9 bases aligning to TRBD2. V was clipped by 3 bases and J by 2 bases; unmatched bases: 5. The CDR3 consists of 15 residues. Germline V gene data show CDR1 as SQVTM and CDR2 as ANQGSEA. The chain's CDR3 is CSVDGLASAYNEQFF. The CDR3, as DNA: TGCAGCGTTGATGGACTAGCGTCCGCCTACAATGAGCAGTTCTTC.

The rearrangement joins TRBV7-2 to TRBJ2-3; D is possibly TRBD2 (6 bases). The V gene lost 5 bases and the J gene lost 0 bases, with 15 bases spanning the gap. CDR1 is SGHTA, CDR2 FQGNSA, per germline. The CDR3 length is 16 residues. The CDR3 DNA reads as TGTGCCAGCAGCCCCGGGTGGGGGGAGAGCACAGATACGCAGTATTTT. Protein product: CASSPGWGESTDTQYF. Together with reference TRBV7-2 and TRBJ2-3, the CDR3 gives the full variable domain: GAGVSQSPSNKVTEKGKDVELRCDPISGHTALYWYRQSLGQGLEFLIYFQGNSAPDKSGLPSDRFSAERTGGSVSTLTIQRTQQEDSAVYLCASSPGWGESTDTQYFGPGTRLTVL.

The J gene is TRBJ2-1, the V gene TRBV14, with D uncertain. V gave up 4 bases and J gave up 4 bases, with 11 bases separating them. CDR3 length: 14 residues. Germline V gene sequence: CDR1 SGHDN, CDR2 FVKESK. CDR3 in amino acids: CASSRASIYNEQFF. DNA for the CDR3: TGTGCCAGCAGCCGGGCCAGCATATACAATGAGCAGTTCTTC.

The V gene is TRBV29-1, the J gene TRBJ1-2; 8 positions match TRBD1. This CDR3 is built from 14 residues. J gave up 2 bases and V 6 bases, and 8 bases lay outside the gene matches. Germline V gene lookup returns CDR1 SQVTM and CDR2 ANQGSEA. CDR3 amino acids: CSVMRTGTNYGYTF. As DNA, the CDR3 is TGCAGCGTAATGAGGACAGGGACCAACTATGGCTACACCTTC.

This clone has a single count. The chain uses TRBV27 and TRBJ1-5; perhaps TRBD1 as D (5 bases). The CDR3 is 14 residues long. V gave up 1 base and J gave up 6 bases, with 10 bases separating them. Germline loops: CDR1 MNHEY, CDR2 SMNVEV (reference sequence). The CDR3 DNA reads as TGTGCCAGCAGTTTATGGGGGGTAGCTCAGCCCCAGCATTTT. This codes for CASSLWGVAQPQHF.

V is TRBV30 and J is TRBJ1-1; TRBD1 might be the D (5 bases). From germline, CDR1 is GTSNPN and CDR2 SVGIG (reference sequence). The CDR3 has 13 amino acids. The V gene lost 2 bases and the J gene lost 1 base, with 8 bases spanning the gap. CDR3 DNA sequence: TGTGCCTGGAGTTGGACAACGAACACTGAAGCTTTCTTT. Its protein product is CAWSWTTNTEAFF.

J is TRBJ2-1 and V is TRBV13, with 8 nucleotides matching TRBD1. This CDR3 has 16 residues. Germline-derived CDR1 and CDR2 are PRHDT and FYEKMQ (reference sequence). V shed 5 bases and J 0 bases; nucleotides not matched to a gene: 6. The CDR3 loop reads CASSLGQGNSYNEQFF. As DNA, the CDR3 is TGTGCCAGCAGCCTTGGACAGGGAAACTCCTACAATGAGCAGTTCTTC.

V gene TRBV6-6 combines with J gene TRBJ1-2; D not certain. CDR1 MNHNY and CDR2 SVGAGI come from the germline V gene (reference sequence). The V gene lost 5 bases and the J gene lost 7 bases, with 11 bases spanning the gap. The CDR3 consists of 12 residues. The CDR3 region is CASSPSGRGYTF. DNA of the CDR3: TGTGCCAGCAGTCCGAGTGGTCGTGGCTACACCTTC.

The V and J genes are TRBV27 and TRBJ2-3, with 7 bases that match TRBD2. Germline loops: CDR1 MNHEY, CDR2 SMNVEV (reference sequence). The V gene end was trimmed by 5 bases and the J gene end by 5 bases; junction bases not matched to a gene: 13. The CDR3 extends over 16 amino acids. The CDR3 is CASSTRLAPQGDTQYF. The CDR3 region has the DNA TGTGCCAGCAGTACCCGACTAGCTCCCCAGGGAGATACGCAGTATTTT.

V and J are TRBV7-8 and TRBJ2-7; weak D call: TRBD1 (5 bases). The germline V gene encodes CDR1 SGHVS and CDR2 FQNEAQ. Trimming pared 3 bases from V and 6 bases from J, leaving 12 bases between. The CDR3 length is 13 residues. CDR3 sequence (DNA): TGTGCCAGCAGCTTGCCCTTGGGGCTCGAGCAGTACTTC. As protein: CASSLPLGLEQYF.

CDR3 protein: CASSARDSSYEQYF. DNA of the CDR3: TGTGCCAGCAGCGCCCGGGACAGCTCCTACGAGCAGTACTTC. The J gene is TRBJ2-7, the V gene TRBV13; 7 positions agree with TRBD1. The germline CDR1 and CDR2 sequences are PRHDT and FYEKMQ (reference sequence). The CDR3 spans 14 residues. Losses at the gene ends were 5 bases for V and 0 bases for J; bases not matched to a gene: 4.

This sequence joins TRBV5-4 and TRBJ2-3, with a tentative D call TRBD2 (5 bases). V lost 1 base to trimming and J lost 0 bases, with 6 bases between them. Germline V gives CDR1 SGHNT, CDR2 YYREEE (reference sequence). This CDR3 has 14 residues. The chain's CDR3 is CASSLTGSTDTQYF. In DNA form, the CDR3 reads TGTGCCAGCAGCTTGACGGGAAGCACAGATACGCAGTATTTT.

The chain has TRBV27 and TRBJ2-7, with TRBD1 matching over 9 bases. After removal of 4 bases from V and 5 bases from J, the junction contained 3 bases not matched to a gene. Germline lookup yields CDR1 MNHEY and CDR2 SMNVEV (reference sequence). The CDR3 is 13 residues long. CDR3 protein: CASSWDRVNEQYF. CDR3 DNA sequence: TGTGCCAGCAGTTGGGACAGGGTCAACGAGCAGTACTTC.

Written as DNA, the CDR3 is TGCAGCGTGCTCCGGACAGATTCCTACGAGCAGTACTTC. It is translated as CSVLRTDSYEQYF. V usage is TRBV29-1 and J usage is TRBJ2-7; perhaps TRBD1 as D (6 bases). Trimming shortened V by 6 bases and J by 1 base, and 13 bases separated the two germline ends. Germline lookup yields CDR1 SQVTM and CDR2 ANQGSEA. CDR3 size: 13 residues.

The J gene is TRBJ2-7, the V gene TRBV7-2, with TRBD2 matching over 10 bases. The CDR3 has 15 residues. CDR1 SGHTA and CDR2 FQGNSA come from the germline V gene. V lost 0 bases, J lost 7 bases, and 6 bases stayed unmatched. The DNA for the CDR3 is TGTGCCAGCAGCTTAGCGACAGCGGGAGGGTCGGAGCAGTACTTC. It is translated as CASSLATAGGSEQYF.